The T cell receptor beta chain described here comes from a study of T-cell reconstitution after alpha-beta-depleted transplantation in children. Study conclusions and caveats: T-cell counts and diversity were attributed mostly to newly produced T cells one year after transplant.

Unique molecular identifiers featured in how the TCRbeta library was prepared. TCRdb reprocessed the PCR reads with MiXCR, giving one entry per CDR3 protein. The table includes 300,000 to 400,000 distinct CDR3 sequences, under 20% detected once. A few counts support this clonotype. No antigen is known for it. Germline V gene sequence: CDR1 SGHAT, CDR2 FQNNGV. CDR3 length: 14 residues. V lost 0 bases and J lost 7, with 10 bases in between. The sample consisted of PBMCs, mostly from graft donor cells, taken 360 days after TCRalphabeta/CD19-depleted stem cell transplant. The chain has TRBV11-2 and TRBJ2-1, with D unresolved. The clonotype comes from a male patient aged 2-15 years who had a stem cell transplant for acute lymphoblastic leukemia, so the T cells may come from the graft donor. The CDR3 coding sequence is TGTGCCAGCAGCTTAGACGGCAAATATAATGAGCAGTTCTTC. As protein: CASSLDGKYNEQFF.